This T cell receptor beta chain was captured in a study of cytomegalovirus exposure and HLA in healthy donors. Notes on this clone: Its specificity is unknown.

Study findings and constraints: Serostatus for CMV was the only available immune exposure information.

Both 60 Vbeta primers and 13 Jbeta primers went into the PCR. The repertoire was sequenced with immunoSEQ multiplex PCR; TCRdb's copy has only in-frame clones and lacks some. The sample holds over 100,000 clones, 70% to 90% seen once. The origin of this receptor is a middle-aged man in good health and CMV-seronegative. Specimen: PBMCs.

CDR3 region: CASSLGGLFGGYTF. The CDR3 DNA reads TGTGCCAGCAGCTTGGGGGGGCTGTTTGGTGGCTACACCTTC. The gene calls are TRBV5-6 and TRBJ1-2, with a possible D match to TRBD1 (6 bases). Trimming shortened V by 0 bases and J by 7 bases, and 13 bases separated the two germline ends. CDR1 and CDR2 from the germline V gene are SGHDT and YYEEEE. CDR3 length: 14 amino acids.